This is a list of T cell receptor beta chains from one sample in a study of memory CD4+ T cells and cytomegalovirus serostatus. TCRdb's copy holds only in-frame clones and misses some; the assay was immunoSEQ multiplex PCR. The sample contains some 54,000 clones, about 86% of which appear only once. Sample: memory CD4+ T cells from blood. The receptors shown here come from an adult in good health and CMV-seropositive. Both conserved end residues are part of each CDR3. Each record gives: V gene, J gene, D gene, clone size, CDR3 length, CDR3 DNA, CDR3 protein. D genes are given only for firm matches. Clone size is not always given. Where it is, it says once, few, many or a class for expanded clones.

>TRBV15|TRBJ2-3|.|once|15
TGTGCCACCAGCAGTAGTCAGGGAAACACAGATACGCAGTATTTT
CATSSSQGNTDTQYF
>TRBV28|TRBJ1-2|.|once|11
TGTGGGACGGGTTTTGACTATGGCTACACCTTC
CGTGFDYGYTF
>TRBV7-2|TRBJ1-4|TRBD1|.|14
TGTGCCAGCAGCTTGAAGGGGGCGGGGATGGAACTGTTTTTT
CASSLKGAGMELFF
>TRBV7-9|TRBJ2-7|TRBD2|.|14
TGTGCCAGCAGTTCTAGCGGGGGGTTTTACGAGCAGTACTTC
CASSSSGGFYEQYF
>TRBV6-4|TRBJ2-3|TRBD2|.|18
TGTGCCAGCCTGTTGAAACGACTAGCGGGGGTGAGCACAGATACGCAGTATTTT
CASLLKRLAGVSTDTQYF
>TRBV7-2|TRBJ2-1|.|.|13
TGTGCCAGCAGCCCTACAGCAGACAATGAGCAGTTCTTC
CASSPTADNEQFF
>TRBV28|TRBJ2-1|TRBD2|.|16
TGTGCCAGCAGTTTCAGCGGGGGGGGCTCCTACAATGAGCAGTTCTTC
CASSFSGGGSYNEQFF
>TRBV27|TRBJ1-1|TRBD1|.|20
TGTGCCAGCAGTTCCCGATTCCCGGGACAGGGAGGCTTCATGAACACTGAAGCTTTCTTT
CASSSRFPGQGGFMNTEAFF
>TRBV11-2|TRBJ1-2|.|.|16
TGTGCCAGCAGCTTCCCCCAGGGAGCCGGTTCGGATGGCTACACCTTC
CASSFPQGAGSDGYTF
>TRBV5-1|TRBJ1-2|.|few|14
TGCGCCAGCAGCTTCAATTCAGGAAACTATGGCTACACCTTC
CASSFNSGNYGYTF
>TRBV19|TRBJ1-5|TRBD1|.|15
TGTGCCAGTAGGAGGGACAGGGCACGGGAACAGCCCCAGCATTTT
CASRRDRAREQPQHF
>TRBV11-3|TRBJ1-2|.|.|12
TGTGCCAGCAGCTTGTCCGCCTATGGCTACACCTTC
CASSLSAYGYTF
>TRBV28|TRBJ1-2|.|.|11
TGTGCCAGCACCCAGCTAGGCGGCTACACCTTC
CASTQLGGYTF
>TRBV25-1|TRBJ2-7|.|.|18
TGTGCCAGCAGTGTTGGACGGAGTTCGGGACACCGTTTCTACGAGCAGTACTTC
CASSVGRSSGHRFYEQYF
>TRBV6-6|TRBJ1-1|.|.|14
TGTGCCAGCAGCTCCCAAGCGGGGAACACTGAAGCTTTCTTT
CASSSQAGNTEAFF
>TRBV6-5|TRBJ2-1|TRBD2|once|15
TGTGCCAGCAGTGGTACTAGCGGCTCCTACAATGAGCAGTTCTTC
CASSGTSGSYNEQFF
>TRBV7-2|TRBJ2-5|TRBD1|.|15
TGTGCCAGCAGCTTCCGGACAGGGGGCTATGAGACCCAGTACTTC
CASSFRTGGYETQYF
>TRBV6-1|TRBJ1-1|.|.|12
TGTGCCAGCAGCCCCCCCGACACTGAAGCTTTCTTT
CASSPPDTEAFF
>TRBV9|TRBJ2-7|.|.|15
TGTGCCAGCAGCGTAGCCCCGGGGGCAAACTACGAGCAGTACTTC
CASSVAPGANYEQYF
>TRBV6-1|TRBJ1-1|.|.|14
TGTGCCAGCAGTGAAGCGGGTCTGAACACTGAAGCTTTCTTT
CASSEAGLNTEAFF
>TRBV19|TRBJ1-6|.|few|15
TGTGCCAGTACAGCGCGTGGGGGACAATATTCACCCCTCCACTTT
CASTARGGQYSPLHF
>TRBV6-1|TRBJ2-5|.|.|13
TGTGCCAGCAGTTTTAAGGGGATGGAGACCCAGTACTTC
CASSFKGMETQYF
>TRBV19|TRBJ1-2|.|.|16
TGTGCCAGTATATCGTCCTTGACGACTGGAAGTAATGGCTACACCTTC
CASISSLTTGSNGYTF
>TRBV4-1|TRBJ2-1|TRBD2|.|14
TGCGCCAGCAGCCGGGAGGGAGGGTTGAATGAGCAGTTCTTC
CASSREGGLNEQFF
>TRBV2|TRBJ1-2|.|few|14
TGTGCCAGCAGTGCCCCAGGGATCGGCTATGGCTACACCTTC
CASSAPGIGYGYTF
>TRBV28|TRBJ2-1|.|.|15
TGTGCCAGCAGTTTAAGGGTGGGCCTTTACAATGAGCAGTTCTTC
CASSLRVGLYNEQFF
>TRBV5-8|TRBJ2-3|.|.|15
TGTGCCAGCAGCTTGGGGCGGGCGAGCACAGATACGCAGTATTTT
CASSLGRASTDTQYF
>TRBV9|TRBJ2-2|.|few|14
TGTGCCAGCAGCGTAGTTTCGAACACCGGGGAGCTGTTTTTT
CASSVVSNTGELFF
>TRBV2|TRBJ1-4|TRBD1|once|13
TGTGCCAGCAAAAGAGGGGGCGATGAAAAACTGTTTTTT
CASKRGGDEKLFF
>TRBV6-5|TRBJ2-7|.|.|12
TGTGCCAGCAGTTCCAATGGAGGGAGCCCCATTTTC
CASSSNGGSPIF
>TRBV2|TRBJ2-5|TRBD1|.|14
TGTGCCAGCAGTGGACAGGGGATGGGCGAGACCCAGTACTTC
CASSGQGMGETQYF
>TRBV18|TRBJ2-7|TRBD1|.|14
TGTGCCAGCTCAACCGGGACAGGGAGAAACGAGCAGTACTTC
CASSTGTGRNEQYF
>TRBV6-1|TRBJ2-5|.|.|15
TGTGCCAGCAGTGAAGACCTTAGTAAGCAAGAGACCCAGTACTTC
CASSEDLSKQETQYF
>TRBV13|TRBJ1-3|.|once|14
TGTGCCAGCAGCTTAGATGCGGGGAGAAACACCATATATTTT
CASSLDAGRNTIYF
>TRBV19|TRBJ1-2|.|once|14
TGTGCCAGTAGTATCCAGGGGAAAGACTATGGCTACACCTTC
CASSIQGKDYGYTF
>TRBV18|TRBJ2-5|TRBD2|few|14
TGTGCCAGCTCACTCAGGACTAGCGGAGAGACCCAGTACTTC
CASSLRTSGETQYF
>TRBV5-1|TRBJ2-1|TRBD2|.|18
TGCGCCAGCAGCTTGCGCCCCTTCAGCGGGGGGGTTGAGAATGAGCAGTTCTTC
CASSLRPFSGGVENEQFF
>TRBV5-1|TRBJ2-1|.|.|11
TGCGCCAGCAGCGTTGAAAATGAGCAGTTCTTC
CASSVENEQFF
>TRBV7-2|TRBJ2-7|TRBD1|.|15
TGTGCCAGCAGCTTGTCGCCGGGACAGGGATACGAGCAGTACTTC
CASSLSPGQGYEQYF
>TRBV6-1|TRBJ2-5|.|.|14
TGTGCCAGCATGAGGTCCCTGACAGAAGAGACCCAGTACTTC
CASMRSLTEETQYF
>TRBV9|TRBJ1-1|.|.|17
TGTGCCAGCAGCGTAGCAGCGAGGACAGCAATGAACACTGAAGCTTTCTTT
CASSVAARTAMNTEAFF
>TRBV11-1|TRBJ2-7|.|.|14
TGTGCCAGCAGCTTAGCCCAAACCCTAGGCGAGCAGTACTTC
CASSLAQTLGEQYF
>TRBV7-2|TRBJ2-7|TRBD2|.|15
TGTGCCAGCAGCTTAGCGACTAGCGGGGCCTACGAGCAGTACTTC
CASSLATSGAYEQYF
>TRBV6-4|TRBJ1-4|.|.|14
TGTGCCAGTCAGTCACAGGGCACTAATGAAAAACTGTTTTTT
CASQSQGTNEKLFF
>TRBV2|TRBJ2-3|.|.|14
TGTGCCAGCATAGAACAGCGAAACACAGATACGCAGTATTTT
CASIEQRNTDTQYF
>TRBV28|TRBJ2-7|TRBD2|.|14
TGTGCCAGCAGTTTATTCAATCAGCGGGGCGAGCAGTACTTC
CASSLFNQRGEQYF
>TRBV13|TRBJ1-2|.|.|13
TGTGCCAGCTCCCGAGGGGGGACTTATGGCTACACCTTC
CASSRGGTYGYTF
>TRBV28|TRBJ1-3|.|once|15
TGTGCCAGCAGCGGGAGGGGGGTAGCTGGAAACACCATATATTTT
CASSGRGVAGNTIYF